The entry below gives a single T cell receptor beta chain sequence along with its context. This specimen comes from a study of PD-1 blockade in classical Hodgkin lymphoma. Profiled with immunoSEQ multiplex PCR; TCRdb holds only in-frame clones, not every one. In the table there are roughly 39,000 clones, more than 60% of which are singletons. Time point denoted: cycle 4 day 1 (C4D1), after 6 weeks of nivolumab. In every patient, relapse followed autologous stem cell transplantation, while exposure to brentuximab vedotin differed. The sequence was collected from a human donor with classical Hodgkin lymphoma. Source: peripheral blood mononuclear cells (PBMCs), taken before the fourth cycle of nivolumab.

CDR3 region: CASSLAGPEPQHF. The CDR3 DNA sequence: TGCGCCAGCAGCTTGGCGGGTCCCGAGCCCCAGCATTTT. The chain combines TRBV5-1 with TRBJ1-5; D is unresolved. With 0 bases removed from V and 8 bases from J, the gap between germline ends came to 9 bases. This CDR3 is built from 13 residues. The germline V gene has CDR1 SGHRS and CDR2 YFSETQ.